Ten or more counts support the clone carrying this TCR beta chain. The data originate from a study of T cells in Graves' hyperthyroidism and ophthalmopathy. RNA transcripts gave rise to amplified TCR beta CDR3 regions. HTBI primers were the set used in a first-round RT-PCR of the TCR CDR3. Via MiXCR, TCRdb re-called the multiplex PCR reads, giving one row per CDR3 protein. The table records 250,000 to 400,000 distinct CDR3 sequences, about 13% of them present only once. The CDR3 loop spans 18 amino acids. Germline V gene data show CDR1 as SGHAT and CDR2 as FQNNGV. J lost 0 bases, V lost 0 bases, and 7 bases had no gene match.

The chain couples TRBV11-2 to TRBJ2-3; the match to TRBD2 covers 9 bases. The receptor comes from a woman aged 35 to 49 with Graves' ophthalmopathy. Material for sequencing was blood. The CDR3 loop reads CASSLDRPSGTSTDTQYF. CDR3 DNA: TGTGCCAGCAGCTTAGATCGACCTAGCGGGACAAGCACAGATACGCAGTATTTT.